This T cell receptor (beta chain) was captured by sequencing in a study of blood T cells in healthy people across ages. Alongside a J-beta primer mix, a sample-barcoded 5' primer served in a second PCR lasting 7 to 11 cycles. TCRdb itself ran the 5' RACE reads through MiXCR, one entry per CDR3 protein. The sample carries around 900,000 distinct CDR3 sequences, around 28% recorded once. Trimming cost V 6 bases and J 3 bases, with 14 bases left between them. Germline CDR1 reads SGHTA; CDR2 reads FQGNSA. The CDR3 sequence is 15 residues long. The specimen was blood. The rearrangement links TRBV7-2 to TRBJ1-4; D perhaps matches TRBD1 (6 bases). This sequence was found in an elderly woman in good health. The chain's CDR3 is CASRRQGLANEKLFF. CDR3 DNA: TGTGCCAGCAGGAGGCAGGGGCTCGCTAATGAAAAACTGTTTTTT.